This entry features one T cell receptor (beta chain) sequence. Via MiXCR, TCRdb re-called the 5' RACE reads, giving one row per CDR3 protein. In the table there are around 500,000 distinct CDR3 sequences, over 12% of which are singletons. These data come from a study of identical twins. These data were likewise used in another study, on yellow fever vaccine responses in identical twins.

This receptor was obtained from a woman in her late teens or twenties in good health. The sequencing sample was made of CD4+ T cells sorted from blood.

The CDR3 protein is CASSVPGQGGEKLFF. In nucleotides, the CDR3 is TGTGCCAGCAGTGTTCCGGGACAGGGGGGTGAAAAACTGTTTTTT. The rearrangement links TRBV28 to TRBJ1-4; 11 positions agree with TRBD1. V shed 5 bases, J shed 7 bases, and the junction held 6 bases outside the gene matches. Germline CDR1 and CDR2: MDHEN and SYDVKM. The CDR3 length is 15 residues.